The next 27 T cell receptor beta chains were all read from a single sample in a study of blood T cell repertoires in COVID-19. Sequencing was performed with immunoSEQ multiplex PCR; in TCRdb, only in-frame clones are kept and a portion is missing. This table holds fewer than 150,000 clones, approximately 85% found once. Sequencing input: peripheral blood. The receptors derive from a woman aged 60-75 years with COVID-19, enrolled during active disease.

This chain links TRBV4-2 with TRBJ1-2; tentatively, D is TRBD1 (5 bases). The germline V and J ends were trimmed by 3 bases and 1 base, with 21 bases remaining between them. CDR1 and CDR2 (germline): LGHNA, YNFKEQ. The CDR3 runs to 18 residues. CDR3 residues: CASSQEGPASRFNYGYTF. In DNA, the CDR3 is TGTGCCAGCAGCCAGGAGGGACCGGCCTCCCGATTTAACTATGGCTACACCTTC.

The chain couples TRBV2 to TRBJ1-6, with 8 nucleotides matching TRBD1. CDR1 and CDR2 (germline): SNHLY, FYNNEI. The ends lost 5 bases at V and 5 bases at J; junction bases unmatched: 5. The length of the CDR3 is 15 residues. The CDR3 DNA sequence: TGTGCCAGCAGTAGACAGGGGAGTAATAATTCACCCCTCCACTTT. It specifies CASSRQGSNNSPLHF.

The sample holds one count of this clone. This chain uses TRBV10-3 with TRBJ1-2; D gene uncertain. V shed 3 bases and J shed 4 bases, with 15 bases lying between them. Germline V gene sequence: CDR1 ENHRY, CDR2 SYGVKD. The length of the CDR3 is 15 residues. CDR3 protein: CAISDRGSGGYGYTF. DNA of the CDR3: TGTGCCATCAGTGACCGGGGATCCGGAGGCTATGGCTACACCTTC.

CDR3 DNA: TGTGCCAGTAGTAGGGACAGGGGATACACTGAAGCTTTCTTT. Its translation is CASSRDRGYTEAFF. This chain links TRBV19 with TRBJ1-1; 10 nucleotides align to TRBD1. The CDR3 has 14 residues. Germline V CDR1 and CDR2: LNHDA, SQIVND (reference sequence). After removal of 4 bases from V and 3 bases from J, the junction contained 2 bases not matched to a gene. Complete variable domain (other parts from reference TRBV19 and TRBJ1-1): DGGITQSPKYLFRKEGQNVTLSCEQNLNHDAMYWYRQDPGQGLRLIYYSQIVNDFQKGDIAEGYSVSREKKESFPLTVTSAQKNPTAFYLCASSRDRGYTEAFFGQGTRLTVV.

V gene TRBV11-3 combines with J gene TRBJ2-3; D gene uncertain. Deletions cut 0 bases from V and 1 base from J, with 11 bases between. The CDR3 has 16 amino acids. Looked up from germline, CDR1 is SGHNT and CDR2 is YENEEA. The CDR3 here is CASSLDTELGTDTQYF. The CDR3 DNA sequence: TGTGCCAGCAGCTTAGATACGGAGTTAGGCACAGATACGCAGTATTTT. Complete variable domain (other parts from reference TRBV11-3 and TRBJ2-3): EAGVVQSPRYKIIEKKQPVAFWCNPISGHNTLYWYLQNLGQGPELLIRYENEEAVDDSQLPKDRFSAERLKGVDSTLKIQPAELGDSAVYLCASSLDTELGTDTQYFGPGTRLTVL.

The chain has TRBV6-5 and TRBJ1-4, with 9 bases matching TRBD1. From germline, CDR1 is MNHEY and CDR2 SVGAGI. The CDR3 contains 14 residues. V lost 2 bases to trimming and J lost 7 bases; unmatched junction nucleotides: 2. The CDR3 region is CASSYGTGTEKLFF. In nucleotides, the CDR3 is TGTGCCAGCAGTTACGGGACAGGGACTGAAAAACTGTTTTTT.

The V gene is TRBV14, the J gene TRBJ1-2; 12 bases match TRBD1. V was clipped by 5 bases and J by 8 bases; unmatched bases: 3. The CDR3 loop spans 13 amino acids. Per the germline V gene, CDR1 is SGHDN and CDR2 is FVKESK. In DNA form, the CDR3 reads TGTGCCAGCAGCGGGACAGGGGGCTTGGGCTACACCTTC. It encodes CASSGTGGLGYTF. The full variable domain, rest sourced from reference TRBV14 and TRBJ1-2, is EAGVTQFPSHSVIEKGQTVTLRCDPISGHDNLYWYRRVMGKEIKFLLHFVKESKQDESGMPNNRFLAERTGGTYSTLKVQPAELEDSGVYFCASSGTGGLGYTFGSGTRLTVV.

V gene TRBV3-1 (or the pseudogene TRBV3-2) combines with J gene TRBJ2-7; a weak D match, TRBD1 (5 bases). V was trimmed by 3 bases and J by 3 bases, leaving 18 bases between them. Germline-derived CDR1 and CDR2 are LGHDT and YNNKEL (reference sequence). This CDR3 is 16 amino acids long. CDR3 protein: CASSQSEGHVLYEQYF. DNA of the CDR3: TGTGCCAGCAGCCAGTCCGAAGGACACGTCCTCTACGAGCAGTACTTC.

Comment on this clone: At the DNA level, this CDR3 is encoded by other sequences in the same sample as well. The J gene is TRBJ1-1, the V gene TRBV15, with TRBD1 identical over 8 bases. The V gene's germline CDR1 is LNHNV and CDR2 YYDKDF (reference sequence). V shed 0 bases, J shed 8 bases, and the junction held 2 bases outside the gene matches. The CDR3 is 13 residues long. The CDR3 protein is CATSRERTGEAFF. In DNA form, the CDR3 reads TGTGCCACCAGCAGAGAGAGGACAGGGGAAGCTTTCTTT.

The chain joins TRBV5-1 to TRBJ1-4, with 7 bases fitting TRBD1. V gave up 3 bases and J gave up 0 bases; unmatched junction bases: 2. CDR3 length: 15 residues. Per the germline V gene, CDR1 is SGHRS and CDR2 is YFSETQ. The CDR3 nucleotides read TGCGCCAGCAGCTGGGGACAGTCAACTAATGAAAAACTGTTTTTT. Encoded protein: CASSWGQSTNEKLFF. Full variable domain (remainder filled in from reference TRBV5-1 and TRBJ1-4): KAGVTQTPRYLIKTRGQQVTLSCSPISGHRSVSWYQQTPGQGLQFLFEYFSETQRNKGNFPGRFSGRQFSNSRSEMNVSTLELGDSALYLCASSWGQSTNEKLFFGSGTQLSVL.

The J gene is TRBJ1-2, the V gene TRBV7-6; 8 nucleotides line up with TRBD1. With V trimmed by 5 bases and J by 8 bases, 7 bases remained unmatched. The CDR3 extends over 13 amino acids. Germline values: CDR1 SGHVS, CDR2 FNYEAQ. CDR3: CASSAGQGSGYTF. CDR3 coding DNA: TGTGCCAGCAGCGCCGGACAGGGAAGCGGCTACACCTTC.

In its sample, this clone was seen many times. The chain joins TRBV7-6 to TRBJ2-3, with 8 bases matching TRBD1. Germline CDR1 is SGHVS and CDR2 is FNYEAQ. Unmatched junction bases numbered 9, after V lost 5 bases and J lost 5 bases. The CDR3 sequence is 15 residues long. CDR3 nucleotide sequence: TGTGCCAGCAGCCTAAGACAGGGGAGTCGAGATACGCAGTATTTT. This encodes CASSLRQGSRDTQYF.

The chain uses TRBV3-1 (or the pseudogene TRBV3-2) and TRBJ2-7, with 7 positions matching TRBD1. The germline V gene encodes CDR1 LGHDT and CDR2 YNNKEL (reference sequence). The CDR3 runs to 14 residues. J was trimmed by 6 bases and V by 5 bases; bases with no gene match: 10. CDR3 nucleotides: TGTGCCAGCAGCACAGACTCCGGGACAGTCGAGCAGTACTTC. Encoded protein: CASSTDSGTVEQYF.

This chain links TRBV2 with TRBJ2-1, with TRBD2 as a possible D gene (5 bases). The CDR3 is 12 amino acids. Germline lookup yields CDR1 SNHLY and CDR2 FYNNEI. Trimming left V 6 bases short and J 5 bases short, with 8 bases between. The CDR3 region is CASRAADNEQFF. CDR3 in DNA: TGTGCCAGCAGAGCGGCGGACAATGAGCAGTTCTTC.

In this sample, this clone turned up once. Distinct nucleotide sequences in the sample also encode this CDR3. This sequence joins TRBV11-2 and TRBJ1-2; 9 bases line up with TRBD1. Per the germline V gene, CDR1 is SGHAT and CDR2 is FQNNGV. V shed 5 bases and J 3 bases; nucleotides not matched to a gene: 1. This CDR3 has 13 residues. Here the CDR3 reads CASSRQGDYGYTF. The DNA for the CDR3 is TGTGCCAGCAGCCGACAGGGGGACTATGGCTACACCTTC.

V is TRBV4-3 and J is TRBJ2-7; unclear D gene. CDR1 is LGHNA, CDR2 YSLEER, per germline. The CDR3 totals 17 residues. Trimming took 1 base from V and 2 from J, leaving 18 bases between them. CDR3 in amino acids: CASSQVIGQTDTYEQYF. In DNA, the CDR3 is TGCGCCAGCAGCCAAGTTATTGGGCAGACCGATACCTACGAGCAGTACTTC.

The sample holds one count of this clone. V and J are TRBV6-5 and TRBJ1-6, with no clear D. Germline values: CDR1 MNHEY, CDR2 SVGAGI. The CDR3 length is 13 residues. V lost 9 bases, J lost 6 bases, and 12 bases lay in between. CDR3 sequence (DNA): TGTGCCAGTAAACGGGGTTCTAATTCACCCCTCCACTTT. Protein sequence: CASKRGSNSPLHF.

This sequence joins TRBV9 and TRBJ1-1; D unclear. Germline loops: CDR1 SGDLS, CDR2 YYNGEE. There are 15 residues in the CDR3. Deletions cut 0 bases from V and 0 bases from J, with 9 bases between. CDR3 DNA: TGTGCCAGCAGCGTAGCCGTGGGCTTGAACACTGAAGCTTTCTTT. Encoded protein: CASSVAVGLNTEAFF.

The V gene is TRBV10-1, the J gene TRBJ2-5, with D possibly matching TRBD1 (6 bases). Germline CDR1 and CDR2: WNHNN and SYGVQD (reference sequence). This CDR3 comprises 13 residues. Trimming shortened V by 4 bases and J by 1 base, and 7 bases separated the two germline ends. CDR3 sequence reads: CASSADSQETQYF. Written as DNA, the CDR3 is TGCGCCAGCAGTGCGGACAGCCAAGAGACCCAGTACTTC.

The CDR3 nucleotides are TGTGCCAGCAGTGAAGCGAGTTTCGGGGAGCTGTTTTTT. Translating gives CASSEASFGELFF. This sequence joins TRBV2 and TRBJ2-2; D remains unclear. Trimming left V 0 bases short and J 7 bases short, with 6 bases between. CDR3 length equals 13 residues. Germline V gene data show CDR1 as SNHLY and CDR2 as FYNNEI.

The chain has TRBV9 and TRBJ2-5, with D unresolved. V was trimmed by 4 bases and J by 0 bases, leaving 10 bases between them. The CDR3 is 14 residues long. Germline V CDR1 and CDR2: SGDLS, YYNGEE. The CDR3 here is CASSPASHQETQYF. The CDR3 DNA reads TGTGCCAGCAGCCCGGCTAGTCACCAAGAGACCCAGTACTTC.

A note on this clone: Other nucleotide sequences from this sample produce the same CDR3. This chain joins TRBV5-1 and TRBJ1-3, with D perhaps TRBD1 (6 bases). V was shortened by 0 bases and J by 2 bases, with 6 bases between the two germline ends. Per germline, CDR1 SGHRS and CDR2 YFSETQ. This CDR3 is built from 14 residues. The CDR3 DNA reads TGCGCCAGCAGCTTGGGGGGGCCTGGAAACACCATATATTTT. It encodes CASSLGGPGNTIYF.

The chain links TRBV5-6 to TRBJ1-5; 7 nucleotides agree with TRBD1. The CDR3 covers 16 residues. Germline CDR1 and CDR2: SGHDT and YYEEEE. Trimming cost V 0 bases and J 3 bases; bases outside gene matches: 6. CDR3 region: CASSLGGQLPNQPQHF. CDR3 sequence (DNA): TGTGCCAGCAGCTTGGGGGGACAGCTCCCCAATCAGCCCCAGCATTTT.

V usage is TRBV5-1 and J usage is TRBJ2-3; 8 nucleotides line up with TRBD1. The CDR3 contains 15 residues. With V trimmed by 0 bases and J by 1 base, 1 base remained unmatched. Germline loops: CDR1 SGHRS, CDR2 YFSETQ. CDR3 sequence: CASSLAGQGTDTQYF. DNA for the CDR3: TGCGCCAGCAGCTTGGCGGGACAGGGCACAGATACGCAGTATTTT.

J is TRBJ2-1 and V is TRBV9; 10 bases agree with TRBD2. This CDR3 has 16 residues. Germline CDR1 SGDLS, CDR2 YYNGEE. Losses at the gene ends were 0 bases for V and 10 bases for J; bases not matched to a gene: 10. CDR3 DNA sequence: TGTGCCAGCAGCGTAGGGTCTAGCGGGGGTTGGGTGGAGCAGTTCTTC. Translating it yields CASSVGSSGGWVEQFF.

This clone was counted a single time. CDR3 DNA: TGTGCCAGCTCACCTACGGGACAGGGCGGGGAGACCCAGTACTTC. This gives the protein CASSPTGQGGETQYF. The V gene is TRBV18, the J gene TRBJ2-5; 9 nucleotides agree with TRBD1. This CDR3 is built from 15 residues. Per germline, CDR1 KGHSH and CDR2 LQKENI. V was pared by 3 bases and J by 5 bases, with 7 bases of the junction left unmatched.

V and J are TRBV5-1 and TRBJ1-2; the match to TRBD1 covers 7 bases. V was pared by 3 bases and J by 7 bases, with 9 bases of the junction left unmatched. The germline V gene has CDR1 SGHRS and CDR2 YFSETQ. CDR3 length: 14 residues. The CDR3 DNA follows: TGCGCCAGCAGCTACAGACAGGGAAGGAGTGGCTACACCTTC. This gives the protein CASSYRQGRSGYTF. Based on the CDR3 plus reference TRBV5-1 and TRBJ1-2, the full variable domain is KAGVTQTPRYLIKTRGQQVTLSCSPISGHRSVSWYQQTPGQGLQFLFEYFSETQRNKGNFPGRFSGRQFSNSRSEMNVSTLELGDSALYLCASSYRQGRSGYTFGSGTRLTVV.